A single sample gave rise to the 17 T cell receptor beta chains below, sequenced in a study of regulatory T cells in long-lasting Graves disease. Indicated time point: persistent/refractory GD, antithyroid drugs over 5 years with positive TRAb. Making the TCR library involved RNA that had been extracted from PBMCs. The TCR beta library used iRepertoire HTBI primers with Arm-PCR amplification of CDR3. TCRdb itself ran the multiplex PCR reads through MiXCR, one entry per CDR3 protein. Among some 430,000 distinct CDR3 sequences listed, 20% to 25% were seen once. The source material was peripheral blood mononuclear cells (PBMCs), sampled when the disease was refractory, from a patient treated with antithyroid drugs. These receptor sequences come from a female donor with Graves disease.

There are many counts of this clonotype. CDR3 coding DNA: TGCAGTGCTAGAGACCTAAGACAGGAAAAGAAAGAGACCCAGTACTTC. This codes for CSARDLRQEKKETQYF. The genes are TRBV20-1 and TRBJ2-5; possibly TRBD1 for D (6 bases). Per the germline V gene, CDR1 is DFQATT and CDR2 is SNEGSKA (reference sequence). This CDR3 has 16 residues. V was pared by 0 bases and J by 3 bases, with 17 bases between.

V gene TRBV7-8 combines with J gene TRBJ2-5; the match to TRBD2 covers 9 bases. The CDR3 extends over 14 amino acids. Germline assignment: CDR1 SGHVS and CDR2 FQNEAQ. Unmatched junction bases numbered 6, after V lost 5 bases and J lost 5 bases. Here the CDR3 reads CASSRSGRGETQYF. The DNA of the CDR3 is TGTGCCAGCAGCCGTAGCGGGAGAGGGGAGACCCAGTACTTC.

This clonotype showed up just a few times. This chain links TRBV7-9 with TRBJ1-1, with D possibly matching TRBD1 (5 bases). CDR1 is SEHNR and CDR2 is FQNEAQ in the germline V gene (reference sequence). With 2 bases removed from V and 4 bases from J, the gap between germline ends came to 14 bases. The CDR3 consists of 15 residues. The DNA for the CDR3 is TGTGCCAGCAGCTTAATTCCAGGGCCGGGCACTGAAGCTTTCTTT. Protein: CASSLIPGPGTEAFF.

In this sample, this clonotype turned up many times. CDR3 sequence (DNA): TGTGCCAGCAGTGGTGGTGAAAAACTGTTTTTT. The encoded protein is CASSGGEKLFF. This chain joins TRBV2 and TRBJ1-4; no reliable D call. Germline V gene data show CDR1 as SNHLY and CDR2 as FYNNEI. The CDR3 extends over 11 amino acids. Trimming pared 4 bases from V and 7 bases from J, leaving 4 bases between.

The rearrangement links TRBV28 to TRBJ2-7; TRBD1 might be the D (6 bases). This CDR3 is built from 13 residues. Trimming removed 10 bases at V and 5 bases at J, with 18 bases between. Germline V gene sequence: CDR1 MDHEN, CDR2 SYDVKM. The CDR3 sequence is CATSDGAGDEQYF. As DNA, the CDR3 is TGTGCCACCTCAGACGGGGCAGGGGACGAGCAGTACTTC.

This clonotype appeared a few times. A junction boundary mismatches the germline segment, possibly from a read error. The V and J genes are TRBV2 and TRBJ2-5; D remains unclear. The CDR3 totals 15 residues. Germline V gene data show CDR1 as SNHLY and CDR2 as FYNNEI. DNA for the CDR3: TGTGCCCGCAGTGAAGCAACTGGCCACGAAGAGACCCAGTACTTC. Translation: CARSEATGHEETQYF.

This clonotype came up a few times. The CDR3 nucleotides read TGCAGCGTTGACCCCGGGGCAAACCAAGAGACCCAGTACTTC. Translation gives CSVDPGANQETQYF. The J gene is TRBJ2-5, the V gene TRBV29-1; D tentatively fits TRBD1 or TRBD2 (5 bases each). The CDR3 has 14 residues. The germline V gene encodes CDR1 SQVTM and CDR2 ANQGSEA. Trimming took 3 bases from V and 0 from J, leaving 11 bases between them.

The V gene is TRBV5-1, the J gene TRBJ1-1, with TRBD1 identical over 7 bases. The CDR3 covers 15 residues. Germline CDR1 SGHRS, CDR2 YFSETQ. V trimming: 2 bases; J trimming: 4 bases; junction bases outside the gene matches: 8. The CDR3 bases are TGCGCCAGCAGCTTAAGGAGGGGGCCTCTCACTGAAGCTTTCTTT. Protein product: CASSLRRGPLTEAFF.

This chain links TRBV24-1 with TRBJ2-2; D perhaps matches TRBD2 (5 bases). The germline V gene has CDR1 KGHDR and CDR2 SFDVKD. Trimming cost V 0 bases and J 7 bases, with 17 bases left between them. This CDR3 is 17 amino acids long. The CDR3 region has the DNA TGTGCCACCAGTGATTTGCCCCTCTCGCGGGCGAACGGGGAGCTGTTTTTT. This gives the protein CATSDLPLSRANGELFF.

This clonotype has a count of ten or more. The CDR3 loop is CASSREGYGYTF. The CDR3 bases are TGTGCCAGCAGTCGGGAGGGGTATGGCTACACCTTC. This chain links TRBV6-1 with TRBJ1-2; TRBD1 is a possible D gene (5 bases). V lost 5 bases and J lost 5, with 9 bases in between. The CDR3 sequence is 12 residues long. Per germline, CDR1 MNHNS and CDR2 SASEGT.

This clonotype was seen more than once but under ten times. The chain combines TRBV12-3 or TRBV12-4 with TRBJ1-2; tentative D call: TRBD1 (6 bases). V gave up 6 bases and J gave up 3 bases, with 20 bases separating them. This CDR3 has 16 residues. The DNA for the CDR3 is TGTGCCAGCAGCCGACTAGGGTCCGGGGGCGACTATGGCTACACCTTC. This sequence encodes CASSRLGSGGDYGYTF.

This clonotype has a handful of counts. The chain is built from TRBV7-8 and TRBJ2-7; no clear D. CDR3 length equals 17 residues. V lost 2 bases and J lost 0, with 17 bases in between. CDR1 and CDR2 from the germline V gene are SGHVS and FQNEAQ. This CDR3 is CASSLPSEEPNSYEQYF. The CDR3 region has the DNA TGTGCCAGCAGCTTACCTTCCGAGGAGCCAAACTCCTACGAGCAGTACTTC.

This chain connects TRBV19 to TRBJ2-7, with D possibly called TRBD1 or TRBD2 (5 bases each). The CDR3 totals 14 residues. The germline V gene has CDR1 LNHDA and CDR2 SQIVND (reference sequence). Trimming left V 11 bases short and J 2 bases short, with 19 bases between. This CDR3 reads CASGSGTHTYEQYF. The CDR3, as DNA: TGTGCCTCCGGGTCCGGGACGCATACCTACGAGCAGTACTTC. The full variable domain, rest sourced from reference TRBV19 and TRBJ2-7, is DGGITQSPKYLFRKEGQNVTLSCEQNLNHDAMYWYRQDPGQGLRLIYYSQIVNDFQKGDIAEGYSVSREKKESFPLTVTSAQKNPTAFYLCASGSGTHTYEQYFGPGTRLTVT.

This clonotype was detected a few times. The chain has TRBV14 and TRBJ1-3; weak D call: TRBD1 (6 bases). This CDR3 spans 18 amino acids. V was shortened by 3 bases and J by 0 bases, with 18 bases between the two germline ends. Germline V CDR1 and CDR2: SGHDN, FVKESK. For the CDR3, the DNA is TGTGCCAGCAGCCACCGACTACAGGGCCAGAGCTCTGGAAACACCATATATTTT. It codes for CASSHRLQGQSSGNTIYF.

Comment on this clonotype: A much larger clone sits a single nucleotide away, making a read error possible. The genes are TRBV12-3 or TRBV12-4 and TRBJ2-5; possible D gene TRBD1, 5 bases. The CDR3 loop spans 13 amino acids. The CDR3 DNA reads TGTGCCAGCAGTAAAGGACACCAAGAGGCCCAGTACTTC. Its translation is CASSKGHQEAQYF.

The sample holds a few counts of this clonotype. The CDR3 region is CAINHDRNTEAFF. CDR3 coding DNA: TGTGCCATCAACCATGACAGGAACACTGAAGCTTTCTTT. The chain recombines TRBV10-3 with TRBJ1-1, with a possible D match to TRBD1 (5 bases). CDR1 and CDR2 (germline): ENHRY, SYGVKD. Trimming took off 7 bases at V and 1 base at J, with 10 bases between the two ends. This CDR3 is built from 13 residues.

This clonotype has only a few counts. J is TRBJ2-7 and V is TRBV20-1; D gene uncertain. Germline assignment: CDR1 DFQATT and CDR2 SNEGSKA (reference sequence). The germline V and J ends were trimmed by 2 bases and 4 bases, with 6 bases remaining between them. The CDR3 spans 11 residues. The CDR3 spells CSARNKYEQYF. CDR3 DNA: TGCAGTGCTAGAAACAAATACGAGCAGTACTTC.